The sequence of this T cell receptor (beta chain) was determined in a study of shared clonotypes between healthy human individuals. CDR3 size: 14 residues. V shed 6 bases, J shed 4 bases, and the junction held 5 bases outside the gene matches. CDR1 SGDLS and CDR2 YYNGEE come from the germline V gene. Method: immunoSEQ multiplex PCR; TCRdb's copy keeps in-frame clones and lacks some. The sample includes approximately 2.1 million clones, more than 80% of them seen just once. The sequence was collected from a man younger than 35 in good health. Some clones in this sample may be carry-over from other donors' samples. The sequencing input was naive CD4+ T cells from PBMCs. Subset meaning: CD45RA+ positively selected. This chain links TRBV9 with TRBJ2-1; 9 nucleotides align to TRBD2. The CDR3 loop is CASTPTSGYNEQFF. CDR3 DNA: TGTGCCAGCACCCCGACTAGCGGATACAATGAGCAGTTCTTC.